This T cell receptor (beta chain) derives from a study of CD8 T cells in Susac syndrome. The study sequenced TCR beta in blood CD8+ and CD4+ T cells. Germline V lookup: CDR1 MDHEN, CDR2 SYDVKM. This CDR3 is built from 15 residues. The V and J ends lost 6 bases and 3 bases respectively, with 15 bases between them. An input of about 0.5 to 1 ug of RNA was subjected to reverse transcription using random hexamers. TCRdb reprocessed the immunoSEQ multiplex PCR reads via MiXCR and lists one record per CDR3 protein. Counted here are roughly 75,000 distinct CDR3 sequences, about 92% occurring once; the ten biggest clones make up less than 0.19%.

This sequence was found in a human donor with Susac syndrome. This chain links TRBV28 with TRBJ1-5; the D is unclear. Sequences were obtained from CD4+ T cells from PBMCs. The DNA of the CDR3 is TGTGCCAGCAGCTCGCTCGGTCTTTCCAATCAGCCCCAGCATTTT. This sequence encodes CASSSLGLSNQPQHF.